The clone carrying this T cell receptor (beta chain) was counted at least ten times. The sample is drawn from a study of low-dose radiotherapy and immunotherapy resistance in tumors. Overall study: A dose of 1 Gy per fraction every two weeks went to Cohort 2, totaling 13 Gy over 26 weeks. Each patient was administered nivolumab intravenously at 240 mg, which was a flat dose, every two weeks, along with intravenous ipilimumab at 1 mg/kg every six weeks.

Specified time point: after trial treatment. As to treatment: LDRT plus nivolumab, ipilimumab, low-dose cyclophosphamide and aspirin (RACIN trial). Nivolumab, ipilimumab, aspirin, low-dose cyclophosphamide and low-dose radiotherapy were given to donors. Eligibility required advanced solid tumors lacking tumor-infiltrating lymphocytes. CDR1 is LNHDA and CDR2 is SQIVND in the germline V gene (reference sequence). Trimming removed 3 bases from V and 7 bases from J; junction bases left unmatched: 8. This CDR3 has 15 amino acids. TRAV and TRBV primers primed cDNA for both TCRalpha and TCRbeta. Over roughly 20 PCR cycles, TCRs were amplified from a constant-region primer and V-primer adapter. TCRdb analysed the reads with MiXCR anew, one entry per CDR3 protein. The sample holds some 94,000 distinct CDR3 sequences, 20% to 25% seen once.

The chain joins TRBV19 to TRBJ1-5, with 8 bases aligning to TRBD1. The receptor comes from a female donor with ovarian cancer. The sample consisted of PBMCs, taken after low-dose radiotherapy plus immunotherapy. As DNA, the CDR3 is TGTGCCAGTAGTATGCGACAGGGGAGATTCCAGCCCCAGCATTTT. It yields the protein CASSMRQGRFQPQHF.